The 8 T cell receptor beta chains reported below all come from one sample, sequenced in a study of shared clonotypes between healthy human individuals. Measured with immunoSEQ multiplex PCR; TCRdb has only the in-frame clones, and not every one. This table has approximately 240,000 clones, approximately 65% appearing once. Sequenced sample: memory CD4+ T cells sorted from blood. Subset denoted: CD45RA-negative fraction. The receptors were sampled from a man aged 25 to 40 in good health.

The chain uses TRBV30 and TRBJ2-1; TRBD2 is a possible D gene (6 bases). Trimming took off 2 bases at V and 3 bases at J, with 11 bases between the two ends. This CDR3 contains 14 residues. Per germline, CDR1 GTSNPN and CDR2 SVGIG (reference sequence). The CDR3 reads CAWSRGRFYNEQFF. For the CDR3, the DNA is TGTGCCTGGAGTAGAGGGAGGTTCTACAATGAGCAGTTCTTC.

This clone has just a few counts. The chain carries TRBV10-1 and TRBJ1-2; D call uncertain. Trimming stripped 3 bases from V and 5 bases from J, with 10 bases between. The CDR3 runs 13 residues. Germline V CDR1 and CDR2: WNHNN, SYGVQD (reference sequence). The CDR3 sequence is CASSDPGGYGYTF. For the CDR3, the DNA is TGCGCCAGCAGTGATCCAGGCGGATATGGCTACACCTTC.

The rearrangement uses TRBV6-1 and TRBJ1-1; tentative D call: TRBD1 (5 bases). The CDR3 extends over 13 amino acids. Germline V CDR1 and CDR2: MNHNS, SASEGT. Trimming removed 8 bases from V and 2 bases from J, with 12 bases in between. Here the CDR3 DNA reads TGTGCCAGCGTAGAACAGGATAACACTGAAGCTTTCTTT. Residues: CASVEQDNTEAFF.

This clone appeared once. The chain combines TRBV9 with TRBJ2-5, with 8 positions matching TRBD2. Trimming cost V 0 bases and J 4 bases; bases outside gene matches: 5. CDR1 is SGDLS and CDR2 is YYNGEE in the germline V gene. This CDR3 contains 15 residues. CDR3 protein: CASSVGAGVAETQYF. Here the CDR3 DNA reads TGTGCCAGCAGCGTAGGAGCGGGAGTGGCAGAGACCCAGTACTTC.

This rearrangement joins TRBV30 to TRBJ2-7; 11 bases agree with TRBD2. The germline CDR1 and CDR2 sequences are GTSNPN and SVGIG (reference sequence). The CDR3 is 19 amino acids. Trimming took 0 bases from V and 4 from J; bases not matched to a gene: 17. In nucleotides, the CDR3 is TGTGCCTGGAGTGTACTCCGGCTAGCGGGAGGTGTGGGGGAATACGAGCAGTACTTC. This codes for CAWSVLRLAGGVGEYEQYF.

The chain is built from TRBV18 and TRBJ2-1; tentative D call: TRBD1 (8 bases). The CDR3 loop spans 15 amino acids. Germline V gene sequence: CDR1 KGHSH, CDR2 LQKENI. Trimming took off 3 bases at V and 4 bases at J, with 13 bases between the two ends. The CDR3, as DNA: TGTGCCAGCTCACCCACAGGGGGGGATTACAATGAGCAGTTCTTC. Protein sequence: CASSPTGGDYNEQFF.

The chain has TRBV7-2 and TRBJ1-5; a possible D gene is TRBD1 (5 bases). V was clipped by 4 bases and J by 1 base, with 11 bases between them. There are 15 residues in the CDR3. Germline loops: CDR1 SGHTA, CDR2 FQGNSA. The CDR3 DNA reads as TGTGCCAGCAGCTCTTGGGGGTCAAGCAATCAGCCCCAGCATTTT. Translation gives CASSSWGSSNQPQHF.

This clone appeared once. The J gene is TRBJ2-5, the V gene TRBV2, with 9 nucleotides matching TRBD1. V was clipped by 6 bases and J by 2 bases; unmatched bases: 7. The CDR3 is 15 residues long. Looked up from germline, CDR1 is SNHLY and CDR2 is FYNNEI. The DNA for the CDR3 is TGTGCCAGCAGCAGGGACAGGGCTCGGCAAGAGACCCAGTACTTC. Protein: CASSRDRARQETQYF.